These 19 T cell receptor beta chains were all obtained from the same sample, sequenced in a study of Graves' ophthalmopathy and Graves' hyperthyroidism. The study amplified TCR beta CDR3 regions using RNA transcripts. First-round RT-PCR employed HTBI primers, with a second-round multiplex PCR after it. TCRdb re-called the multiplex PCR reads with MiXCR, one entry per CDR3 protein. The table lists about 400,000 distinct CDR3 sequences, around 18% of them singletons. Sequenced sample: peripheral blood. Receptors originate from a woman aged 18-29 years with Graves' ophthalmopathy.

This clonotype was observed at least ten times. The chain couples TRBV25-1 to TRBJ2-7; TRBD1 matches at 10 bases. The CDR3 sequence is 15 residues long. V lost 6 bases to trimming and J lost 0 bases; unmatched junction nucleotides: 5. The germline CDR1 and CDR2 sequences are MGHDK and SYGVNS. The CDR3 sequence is CASRRGTGASYEQYF. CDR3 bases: TGTGCCAGCAGGCGAGGGACAGGGGCCTCCTACGAGCAGTACTTC.

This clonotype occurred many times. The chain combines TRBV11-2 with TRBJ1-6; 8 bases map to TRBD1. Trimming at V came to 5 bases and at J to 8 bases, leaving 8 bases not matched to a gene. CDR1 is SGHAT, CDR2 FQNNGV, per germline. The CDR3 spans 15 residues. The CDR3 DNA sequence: TGTGCCAGCAGCCAGGGACAGGTGGTAGATTCACCCCTCCACTTT. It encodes CASSQGQVVDSPLHF.

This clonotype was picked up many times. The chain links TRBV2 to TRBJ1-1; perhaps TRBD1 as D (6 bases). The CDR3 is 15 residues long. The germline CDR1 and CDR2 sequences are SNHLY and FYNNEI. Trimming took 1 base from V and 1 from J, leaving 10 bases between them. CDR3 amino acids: CASSEGGHSNTEAFF. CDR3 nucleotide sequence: TGTGCCAGCAGTGAAGGGGGACACTCGAACACTGAAGCTTTCTTT.

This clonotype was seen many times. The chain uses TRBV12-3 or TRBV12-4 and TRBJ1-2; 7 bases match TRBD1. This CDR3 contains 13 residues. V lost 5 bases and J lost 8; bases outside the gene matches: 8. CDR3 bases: TGTGCCAGCAGTATTAGACAGGGTAGCGGCTACACCTTC. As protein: CASSIRQGSGYTF.

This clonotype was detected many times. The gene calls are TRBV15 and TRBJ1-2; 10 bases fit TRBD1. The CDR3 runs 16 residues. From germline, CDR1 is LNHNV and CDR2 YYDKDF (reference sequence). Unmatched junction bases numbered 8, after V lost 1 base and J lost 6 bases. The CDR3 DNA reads TGTGCCACCAGCAGAGGAGGGGACAGGGGATTCCATGGCTACACCTTC. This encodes CATSRGGDRGFHGYTF.

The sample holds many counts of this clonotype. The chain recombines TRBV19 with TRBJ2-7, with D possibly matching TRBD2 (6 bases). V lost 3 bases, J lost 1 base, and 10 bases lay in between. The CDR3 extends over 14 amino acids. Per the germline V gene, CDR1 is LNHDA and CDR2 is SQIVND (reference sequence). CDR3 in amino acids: CASSIGGESYEQYF. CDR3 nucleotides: TGTGCCAGTAGTATTGGAGGGGAGTCCTACGAGCAGTACTTC.

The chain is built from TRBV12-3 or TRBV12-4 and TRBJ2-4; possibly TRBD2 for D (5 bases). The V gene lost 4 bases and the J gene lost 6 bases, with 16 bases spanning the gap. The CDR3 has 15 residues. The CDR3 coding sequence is TGTGCCAGCAGTTCCTCCAATAGCGATCCAAACATTCAGTACTTC. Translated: CASSSSNSDPNIQYF.

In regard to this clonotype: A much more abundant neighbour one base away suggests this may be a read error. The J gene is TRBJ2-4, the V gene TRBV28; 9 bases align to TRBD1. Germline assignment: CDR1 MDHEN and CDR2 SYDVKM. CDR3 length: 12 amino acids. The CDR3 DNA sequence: TGTGCCAGCAACGACAGGGGGAACATTCGGTACTTC. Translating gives CASNDRGNIRYF.

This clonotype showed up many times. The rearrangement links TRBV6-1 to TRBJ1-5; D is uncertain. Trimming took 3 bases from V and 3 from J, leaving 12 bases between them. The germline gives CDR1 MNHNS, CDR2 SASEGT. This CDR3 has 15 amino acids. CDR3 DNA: TGTGCCAGCAGTGAGTGGGGTGGGATCAATCAGCCCCAGCATTTT. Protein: CASSEWGGINQPQHF.

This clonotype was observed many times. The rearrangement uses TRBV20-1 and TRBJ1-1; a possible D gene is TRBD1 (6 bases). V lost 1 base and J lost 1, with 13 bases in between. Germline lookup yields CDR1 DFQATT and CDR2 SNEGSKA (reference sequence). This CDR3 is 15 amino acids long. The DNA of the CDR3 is TGCAGTGCTAGAGGGGCCGAACAGGGGAACACTGAAGCTTTCTTT. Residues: CSARGAEQGNTEAFF.

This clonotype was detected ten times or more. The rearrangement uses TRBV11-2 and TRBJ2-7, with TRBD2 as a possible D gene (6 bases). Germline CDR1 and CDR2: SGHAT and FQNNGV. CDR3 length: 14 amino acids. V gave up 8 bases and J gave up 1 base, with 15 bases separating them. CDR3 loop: CASSRGFFSYEQYF. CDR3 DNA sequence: TGTGCCAGCTCCCGGGGGTTCTTTTCCTACGAGCAGTACTTC.

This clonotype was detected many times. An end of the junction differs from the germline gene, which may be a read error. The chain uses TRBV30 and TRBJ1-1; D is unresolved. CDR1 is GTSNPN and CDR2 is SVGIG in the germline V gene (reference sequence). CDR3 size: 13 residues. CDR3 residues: CAWIGITNSEAFF. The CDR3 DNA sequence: TGTGCCTGGATTGGAATTACTAACAGTGAAGCTTTCTTT.

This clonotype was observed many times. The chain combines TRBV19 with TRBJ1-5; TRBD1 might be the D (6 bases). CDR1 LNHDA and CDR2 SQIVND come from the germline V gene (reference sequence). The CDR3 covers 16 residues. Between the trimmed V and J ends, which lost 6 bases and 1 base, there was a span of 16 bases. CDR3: CASRDRSYSSNQPQHF. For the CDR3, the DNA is TGTGCCAGTAGAGACAGGAGTTACTCCAGCAATCAGCCCCAGCATTTT.

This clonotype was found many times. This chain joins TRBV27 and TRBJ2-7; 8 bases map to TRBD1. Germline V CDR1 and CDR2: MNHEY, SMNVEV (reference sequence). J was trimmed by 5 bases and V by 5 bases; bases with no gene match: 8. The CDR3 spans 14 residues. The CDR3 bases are TGTGCCAGCAGTCTCCTGGACAGGGTGAACGAGCAGTACTTC. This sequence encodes CASSLLDRVNEQYF.

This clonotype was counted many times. The CDR3 DNA sequence: TGTGCCTCAGGGCTCTATAGCAATCAGCCCCAGCATTTT. Translating gives CASGLYSNQPQHF. J is TRBJ1-5 and V is TRBV7-2; a weak D match, TRBD1 (5 bases). Germline loops: CDR1 SGHTA, CDR2 FQGNSA. This CDR3 region has 13 residues. The V end lost 11 bases, the J end lost 0 bases, and 11 bases lay between the germline ends.

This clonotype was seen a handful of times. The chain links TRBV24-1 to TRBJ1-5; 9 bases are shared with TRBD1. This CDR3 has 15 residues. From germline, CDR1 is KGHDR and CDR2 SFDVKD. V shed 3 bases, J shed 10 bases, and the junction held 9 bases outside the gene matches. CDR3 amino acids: CATSDAGTGTRPQHF. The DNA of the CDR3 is TGTGCCACCAGTGATGCCGGGACAGGGACACGTCCCCAGCATTTT.

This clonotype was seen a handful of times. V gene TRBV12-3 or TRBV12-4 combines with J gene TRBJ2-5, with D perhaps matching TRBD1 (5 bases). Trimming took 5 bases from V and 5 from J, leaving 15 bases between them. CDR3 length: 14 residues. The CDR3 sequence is CASSPREDTETQYF. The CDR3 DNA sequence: TGTGCCAGCAGTCCCAGGGAAGACACGGAGACCCAGTACTTC.

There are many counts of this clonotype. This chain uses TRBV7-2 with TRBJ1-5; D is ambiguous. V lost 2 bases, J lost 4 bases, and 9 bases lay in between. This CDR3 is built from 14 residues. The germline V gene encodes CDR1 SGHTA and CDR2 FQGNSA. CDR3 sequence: CASSLSPGNQPQHF. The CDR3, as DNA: TGTGCCAGCAGCTTATCCCCGGGGAATCAGCCCCAGCATTTT. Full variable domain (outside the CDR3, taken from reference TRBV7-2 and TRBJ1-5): GAGVSQSPSNKVTEKGKDVELRCDPISGHTALYWYRQSLGQGLEFLIYFQGNSAPDKSGLPSDRFSAERTGGSVSTLTIQRTQQEDSAVYLCASSLSPGNQPQHFGDGTRLSIL.

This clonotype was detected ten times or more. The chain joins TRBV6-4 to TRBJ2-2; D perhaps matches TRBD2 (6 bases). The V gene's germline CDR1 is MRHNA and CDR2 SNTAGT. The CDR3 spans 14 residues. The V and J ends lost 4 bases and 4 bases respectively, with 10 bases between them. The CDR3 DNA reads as TGTGCCAGCAGTGCGGGGGAACTCACCGGGGAGCTGTTTTTT. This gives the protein CASSAGELTGELFF.